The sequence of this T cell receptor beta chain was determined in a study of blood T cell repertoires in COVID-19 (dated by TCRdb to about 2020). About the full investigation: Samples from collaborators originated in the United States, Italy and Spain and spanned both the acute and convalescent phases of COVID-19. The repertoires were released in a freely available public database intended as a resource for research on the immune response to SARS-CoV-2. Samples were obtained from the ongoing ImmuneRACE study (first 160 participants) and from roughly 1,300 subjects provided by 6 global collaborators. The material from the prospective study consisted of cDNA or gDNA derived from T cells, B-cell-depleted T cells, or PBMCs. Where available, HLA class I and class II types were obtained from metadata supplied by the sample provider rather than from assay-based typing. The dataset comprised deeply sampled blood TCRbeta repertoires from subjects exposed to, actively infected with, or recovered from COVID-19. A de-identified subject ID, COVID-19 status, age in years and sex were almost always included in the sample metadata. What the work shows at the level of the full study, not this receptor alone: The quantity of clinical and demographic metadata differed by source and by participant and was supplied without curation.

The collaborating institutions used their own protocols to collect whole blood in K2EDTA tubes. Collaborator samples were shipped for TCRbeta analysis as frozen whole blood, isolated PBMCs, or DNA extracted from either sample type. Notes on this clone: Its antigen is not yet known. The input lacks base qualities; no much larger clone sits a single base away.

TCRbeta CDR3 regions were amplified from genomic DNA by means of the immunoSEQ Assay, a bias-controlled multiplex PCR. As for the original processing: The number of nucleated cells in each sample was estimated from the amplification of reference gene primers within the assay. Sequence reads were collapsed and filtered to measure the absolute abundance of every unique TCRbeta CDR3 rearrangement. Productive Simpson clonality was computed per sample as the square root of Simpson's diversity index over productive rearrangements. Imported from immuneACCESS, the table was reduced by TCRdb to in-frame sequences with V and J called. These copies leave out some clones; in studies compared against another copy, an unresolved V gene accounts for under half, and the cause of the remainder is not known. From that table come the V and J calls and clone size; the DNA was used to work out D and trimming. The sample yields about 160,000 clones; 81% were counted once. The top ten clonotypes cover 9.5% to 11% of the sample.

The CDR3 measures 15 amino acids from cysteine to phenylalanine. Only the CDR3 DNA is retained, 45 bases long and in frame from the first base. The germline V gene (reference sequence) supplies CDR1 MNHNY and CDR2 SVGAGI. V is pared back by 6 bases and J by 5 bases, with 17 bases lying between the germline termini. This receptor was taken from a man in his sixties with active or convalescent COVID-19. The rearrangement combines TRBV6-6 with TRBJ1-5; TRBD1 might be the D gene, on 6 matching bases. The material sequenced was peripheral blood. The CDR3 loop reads CASRQGKAGYQPQHF. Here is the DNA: TGTGCCAGCAGGCAGGGGAAAGCGGGGTATCAGCCCCAGCATTTT.